The clone carrying this T cell receptor beta chain was detected ten times or more. The sample belongs to a study of neurological immune-mediated disorders. The CDR3 is 16 amino acids. V was pared by 4 bases and J by 4 bases, with 17 bases between. Germline V CDR1 and CDR2: SGHDN, FVKESK. Template-switch 5'RACE cDNA synthesis added a 10-nucleotide unique molecular identifier. TCRdb processed the 5' RACE reads anew with MiXCR; each CDR3 protein has one entry. The sample holds 75,000 to 80,000 distinct CDR3 sequences, 4.5% to 6.5% seen once. The sample comprised PBMCs. V usage is TRBV14 and J usage is TRBJ2-1, with D possibly being TRBD2 (6 bases). The receptor was isolated from a woman aged 25 to 45 with multiple sclerosis. CDR3 bases: TGTGCCAGCAGCCTTCAACGGGGGTTGTCTTACAATGAGCAGTTCTTC. Translating it yields CASSLQRGLSYNEQFF.